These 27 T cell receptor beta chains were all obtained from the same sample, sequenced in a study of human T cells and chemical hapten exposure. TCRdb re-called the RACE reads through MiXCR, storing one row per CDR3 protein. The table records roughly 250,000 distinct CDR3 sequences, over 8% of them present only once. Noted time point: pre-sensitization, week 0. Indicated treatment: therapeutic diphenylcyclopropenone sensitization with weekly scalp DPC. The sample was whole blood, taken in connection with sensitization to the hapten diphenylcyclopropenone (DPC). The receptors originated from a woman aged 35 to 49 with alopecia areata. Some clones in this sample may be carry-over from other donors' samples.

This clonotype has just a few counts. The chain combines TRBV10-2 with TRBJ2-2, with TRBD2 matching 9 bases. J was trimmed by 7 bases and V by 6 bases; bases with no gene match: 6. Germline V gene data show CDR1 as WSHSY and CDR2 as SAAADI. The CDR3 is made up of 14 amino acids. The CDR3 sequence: CASRLAGANGELFF. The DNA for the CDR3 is TGCGCCAGCAGGTTAGCGGGAGCCAACGGGGAGCTGTTTTTT.

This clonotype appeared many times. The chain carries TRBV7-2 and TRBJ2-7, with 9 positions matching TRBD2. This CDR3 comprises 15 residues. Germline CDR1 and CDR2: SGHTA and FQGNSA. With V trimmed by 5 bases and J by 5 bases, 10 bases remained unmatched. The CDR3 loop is CASSPPPSGNNEQYF. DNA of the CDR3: TGTGCCAGCAGCCCGCCTCCTAGCGGGAATAACGAGCAGTACTTC.

CDR3 DNA: TGTGCCAGCAGTTTATACCTCACGACGGATGGCTACACCTTC. The encoded protein is CASSLYLTTDGYTF. The gene calls are TRBV28 and TRBJ1-2; no clear D gene. V gave up 1 base and J gave up 6 bases, with 12 bases separating them. The germline V gene encodes CDR1 MDHEN and CDR2 SYDVKM. The CDR3 loop spans 14 amino acids.

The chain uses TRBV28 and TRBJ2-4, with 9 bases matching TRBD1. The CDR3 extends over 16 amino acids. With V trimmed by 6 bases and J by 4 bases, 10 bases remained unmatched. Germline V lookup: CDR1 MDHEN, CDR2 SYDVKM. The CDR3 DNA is TGTGCCAGCAGCCCCCGGGGACAGGGTCTAAAAAACATTCAGTACTTC. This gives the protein CASSPRGQGLKNIQYF.

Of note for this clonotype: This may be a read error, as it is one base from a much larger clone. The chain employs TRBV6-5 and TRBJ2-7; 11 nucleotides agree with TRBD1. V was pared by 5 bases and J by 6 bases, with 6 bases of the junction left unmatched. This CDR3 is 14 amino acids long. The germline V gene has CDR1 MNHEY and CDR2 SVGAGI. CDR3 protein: CASSGTGGRREQYF. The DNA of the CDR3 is TGTGCCAGCAGTGGGACAGGGGGAAGGCGCGAGCAGTACTTC.

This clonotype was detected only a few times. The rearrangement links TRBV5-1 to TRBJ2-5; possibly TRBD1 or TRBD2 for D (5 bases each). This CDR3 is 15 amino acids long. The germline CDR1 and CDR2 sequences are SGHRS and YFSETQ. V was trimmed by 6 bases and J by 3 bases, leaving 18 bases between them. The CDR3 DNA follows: TGCGCCAGCACTCTCGGGACGGGGCGAAAAGAGACCCAGTACTTC. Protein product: CASTLGTGRKETQYF.

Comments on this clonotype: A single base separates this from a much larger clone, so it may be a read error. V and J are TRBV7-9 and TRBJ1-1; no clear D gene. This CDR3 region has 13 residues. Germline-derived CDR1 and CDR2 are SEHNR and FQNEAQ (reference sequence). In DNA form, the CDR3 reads TGTGCCAGCAACTTAGACGGGAACACTGAAGCTTTCTTT. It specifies CASNLDGNTEAFF.

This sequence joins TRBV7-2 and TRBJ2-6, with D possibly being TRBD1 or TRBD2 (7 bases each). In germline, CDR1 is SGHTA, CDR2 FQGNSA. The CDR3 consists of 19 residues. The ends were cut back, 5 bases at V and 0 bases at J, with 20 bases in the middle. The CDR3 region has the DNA TGTGCCAGCAGCCGAGCGGGGACAGCCCAATTCTCTGGGGCCAACGTCCTGACTTTC. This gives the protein CASSRAGTAQFSGANVLTF.

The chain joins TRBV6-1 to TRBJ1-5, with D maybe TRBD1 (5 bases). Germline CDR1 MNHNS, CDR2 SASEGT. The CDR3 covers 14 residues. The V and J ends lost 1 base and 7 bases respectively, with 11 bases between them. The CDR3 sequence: CASSEGQGLQPQHF. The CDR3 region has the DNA TGTGCCAGCAGTGAAGGTCAGGGTTTGCAGCCCCAGCATTTT.

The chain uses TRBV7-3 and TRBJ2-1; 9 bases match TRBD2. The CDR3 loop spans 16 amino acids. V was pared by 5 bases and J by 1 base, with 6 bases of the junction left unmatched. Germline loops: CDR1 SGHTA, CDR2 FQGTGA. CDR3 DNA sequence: TGTGCCAGCAGCCCCCAAGCGGGAGGTTCCTACAATGAGCAGTTCTTC. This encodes CASSPQAGGSYNEQFF.

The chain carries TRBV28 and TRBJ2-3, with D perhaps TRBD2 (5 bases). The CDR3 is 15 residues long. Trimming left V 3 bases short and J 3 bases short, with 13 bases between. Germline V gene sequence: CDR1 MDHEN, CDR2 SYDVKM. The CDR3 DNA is TGTGCCAGCAGTTTCCGGGAAGCTCCTACAGATACGCAGTATTTT. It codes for CASSFREAPTDTQYF. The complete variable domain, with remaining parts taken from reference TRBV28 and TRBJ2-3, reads DVKVTQSSRYLVKRTGEKVFLECVQDMDHENMFWYRQDPGLGLRLIYFSYDVKMKEKGDIPEGYSVSREKKERFSLILESASTNQTSMYLCASSFREAPTDTQYFGPGTRLTVL.

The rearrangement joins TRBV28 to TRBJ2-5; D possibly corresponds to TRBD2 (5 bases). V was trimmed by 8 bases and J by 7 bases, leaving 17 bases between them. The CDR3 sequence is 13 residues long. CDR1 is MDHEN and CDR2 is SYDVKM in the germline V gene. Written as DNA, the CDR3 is TGTGCCAGCGGCAGAGCCGGAGGAGTGACCCAGTACTTC. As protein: CASGRAGGVTQYF.

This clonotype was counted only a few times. The CDR3 here is CASNQGARNQPQHF. The CDR3 DNA reads TGTGCCAGCAACCAGGGGGCTCGCAATCAGCCCCAGCATTTT. This chain links TRBV6-1 with TRBJ1-5; 8 bases are shared with TRBD1. Germline V gene lookup returns CDR1 MNHNS and CDR2 SASEGT. V was pared by 7 bases and J by 2 bases, with 4 bases of the junction left unmatched. CDR3 length: 14 amino acids.

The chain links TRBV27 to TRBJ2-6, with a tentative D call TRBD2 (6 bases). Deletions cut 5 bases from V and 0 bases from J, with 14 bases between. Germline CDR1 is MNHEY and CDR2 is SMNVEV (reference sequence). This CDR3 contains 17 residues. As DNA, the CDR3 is TGTGCCAGCAGTCAAGGGACTCCAGACTCTGGGGCCAACGTCCTGACTTTC. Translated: CASSQGTPDSGANVLTF.

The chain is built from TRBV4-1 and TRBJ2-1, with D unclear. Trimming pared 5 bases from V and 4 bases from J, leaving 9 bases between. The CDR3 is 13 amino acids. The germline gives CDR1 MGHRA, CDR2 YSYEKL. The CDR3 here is CASSALLYNEQFF. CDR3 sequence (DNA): TGCGCCAGCAGCGCCCTACTATACAATGAGCAGTTCTTC.

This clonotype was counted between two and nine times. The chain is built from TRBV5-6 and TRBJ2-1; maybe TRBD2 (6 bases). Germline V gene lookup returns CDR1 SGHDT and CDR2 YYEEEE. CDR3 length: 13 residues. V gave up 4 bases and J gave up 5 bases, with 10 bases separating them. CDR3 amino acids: CASSPRLDNEQFF. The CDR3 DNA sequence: TGTGCCAGCAGCCCCCGACTAGACAATGAGCAGTTCTTC.

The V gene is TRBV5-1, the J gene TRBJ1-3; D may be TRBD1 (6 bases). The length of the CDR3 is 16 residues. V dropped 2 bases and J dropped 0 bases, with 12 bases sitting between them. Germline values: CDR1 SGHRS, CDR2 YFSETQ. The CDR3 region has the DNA TGCGCCAGCAGCTTACAGGGCCCTATCTCTGGAAACACCATATATTTT. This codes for CASSLQGPISGNTIYF. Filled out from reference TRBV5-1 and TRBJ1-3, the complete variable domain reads KAGVTQTPRYLIKTRGQQVTLSCSPISGHRSVSWYQQTPGQGLQFLFEYFSETQRNKGNFPGRFSGRQFSNSRSEMNVSTLELGDSALYLCASSLQGPISGNTIYFGEGSWLTVV.

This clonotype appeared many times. The CDR3 DNA is TGTGCCAGCTCTACAGATTTGAACACTGAAGCTTTCTTT. This encodes CASSTDLNTEAFF. V usage is TRBV18 and J usage is TRBJ1-1; D is undetermined. The CDR3 contains 13 residues. V lost 6 bases to trimming and J lost 0 bases, with 8 bases between them. The germline V gene encodes CDR1 KGHSH and CDR2 LQKENI.

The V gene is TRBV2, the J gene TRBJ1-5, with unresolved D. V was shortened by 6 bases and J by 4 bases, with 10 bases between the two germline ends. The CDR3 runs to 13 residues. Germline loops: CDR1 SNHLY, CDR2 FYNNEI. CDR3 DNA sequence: TGTGCCAGCAGGCCGACCACGAATCAGCCCCAGCATTTT. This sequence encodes CASRPTTNQPQHF.

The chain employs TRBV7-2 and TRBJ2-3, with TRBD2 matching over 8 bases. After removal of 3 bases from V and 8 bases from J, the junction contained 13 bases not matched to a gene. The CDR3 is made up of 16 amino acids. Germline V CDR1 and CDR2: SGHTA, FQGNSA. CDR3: CASSLQVAGPAGTQYF. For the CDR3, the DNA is TGTGCCAGCAGCTTGCAGGTAGCGGGGCCCGCAGGTACGCAGTATTTT.

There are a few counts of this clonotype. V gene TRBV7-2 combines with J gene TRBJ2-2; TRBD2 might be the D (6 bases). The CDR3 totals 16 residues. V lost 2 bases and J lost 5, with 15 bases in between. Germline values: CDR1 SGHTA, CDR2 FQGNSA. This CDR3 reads CASSLFPGALTGELFF. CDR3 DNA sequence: TGTGCCAGCAGCTTATTCCCGGGAGCGCTGACCGGGGAGCTGTTTTTT.

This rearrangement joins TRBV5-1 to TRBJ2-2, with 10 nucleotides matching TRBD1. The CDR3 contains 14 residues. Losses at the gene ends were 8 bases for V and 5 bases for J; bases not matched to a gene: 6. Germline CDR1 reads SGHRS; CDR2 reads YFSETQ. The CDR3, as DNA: TGCGCCAGAACGACAGGGGGCAGGACCGGGGAGCTGTTTTTT. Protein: CARTTGGRTGELFF.

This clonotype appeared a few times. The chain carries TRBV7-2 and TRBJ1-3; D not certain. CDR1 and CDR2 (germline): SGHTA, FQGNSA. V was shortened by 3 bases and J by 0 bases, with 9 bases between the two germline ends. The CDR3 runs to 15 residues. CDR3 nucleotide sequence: TGTGCCAGCAGCTTTACACACGGCTCTGGAAACACCATATATTTT. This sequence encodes CASSFTHGSGNTIYF.

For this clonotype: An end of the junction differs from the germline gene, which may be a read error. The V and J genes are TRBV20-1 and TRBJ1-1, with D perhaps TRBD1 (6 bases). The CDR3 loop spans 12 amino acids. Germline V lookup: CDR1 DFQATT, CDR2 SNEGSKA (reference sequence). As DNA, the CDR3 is TGCAGTGCTAAACAGGGAGGAACTGAAGCTATCTTT. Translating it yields CSAKQGGTEAIF.

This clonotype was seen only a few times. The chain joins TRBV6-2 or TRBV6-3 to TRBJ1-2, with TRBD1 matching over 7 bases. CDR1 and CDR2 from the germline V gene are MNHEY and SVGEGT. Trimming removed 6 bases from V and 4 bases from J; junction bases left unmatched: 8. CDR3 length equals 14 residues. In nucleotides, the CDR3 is TGTGCCAGCAGACAGACAGGGAAGGGCTATGGCTACACCTTC. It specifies CASRQTGKGYGYTF.

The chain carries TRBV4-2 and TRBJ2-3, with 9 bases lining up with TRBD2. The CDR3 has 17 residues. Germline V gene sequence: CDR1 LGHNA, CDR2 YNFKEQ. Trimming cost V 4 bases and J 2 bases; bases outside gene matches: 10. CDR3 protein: CASSLRRREGVTDTQYF. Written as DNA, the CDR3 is TGTGCCAGCAGCCTACGCCGGCGGGAGGGTGTCACAGATACGCAGTATTTT.

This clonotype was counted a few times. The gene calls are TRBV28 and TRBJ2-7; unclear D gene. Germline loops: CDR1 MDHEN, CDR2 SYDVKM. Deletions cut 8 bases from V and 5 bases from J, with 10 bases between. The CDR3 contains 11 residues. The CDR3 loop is CASSWFDEQYF. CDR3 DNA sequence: TGTGCCAGCTCGTGGTTCGACGAGCAGTACTTC.